This is a list of T cell receptor beta chains from one sample in a study of blood T cell repertoires in COVID-19. TCRdb's table, derived via immunoSEQ multiplex PCR, lists solely in-frame clones and lacks some. This table has 50,000 or so clones, roughly four fifths appearing once. What was sequenced was peripheral blood. The receptors come from a man of 80 years or more with COVID-19, enrolled during active disease. Both conserved end residues are part of each CDR3. The D gene is left open where the match is weak. Clone size is shown for a subset of rows, as once, few, many or a class of expanded clone.

J	D	V	size	DNA	CDR3
TRBJ2-1	TRBD2	TRBV5-4	-	TGTGCCAGCAGCCCCTTGAAGCGGGAGAAGATGAATGAGCAGTTCTTC	CASSPLKREKMNEQFF
TRBJ1-1	-	TRBV7-3	-	TGTGCCAGCAGCTTGGGGGGGGTCACTGAAGCTTTCTTT	CASSLGGVTEAFF
TRBJ2-1	TRBD1	TRBV3-1/TRBV3-2	few	TGTGCCAGCAGCCAAAACAGGGGCGATGAGCAGTTCTTC	CASSQNRGDEQFF
TRBJ2-2	-	TRBV20-1	few	TGCAGTGCCTACCGAACCGGGGAGCTGTTTTTT	CSAYRTGELFF
TRBJ2-3	TRBD2	TRBV19	-	TGTGCCAGTAGTCAGACTAGCGGATATACCACAGATACGCAGTATTTT	CASSQTSGYTTDTQYF
TRBJ1-1	-	TRBV5-5	-	TGTGCCAGCAGCTTGGGCGGGACTTTCACTGAAGCTTTCTTT	CASSLGGTFTEAFF
TRBJ2-3	TRBD2	TRBV6-5	-	TGTGCCGGACTAGCGGGAGGGGCAGATACGCAGTATTTT	CAGLAGGADTQYF
TRBJ2-3	TRBD2	TRBV5-1	-	TGCGCCAGCAGCTTGGGAGGACTAGCGGGAGGGCGTCCAGATACGCAGTATTTT	CASSLGGLAGGRPDTQYF
TRBJ1-3	-	TRBV6-2/TRBV6-3	-	TGTGCCAGCAGTTACAGGTCCGGGAGCTCTGGAAACACCATATATTTT	CASSYRSGSSGNTIYF
TRBJ1-2	-	TRBV5-5	-	TGTGCCAGCAGCTTGTCGACATCCCAAAACTATGGCTACACCTTC	CASSLSTSQNYGYTF
TRBJ1-2	TRBD1	TRBV28	few	TGTGCCAGCAGTTCCCTCGGACAGGGGGCCCCTGGCTACACCTTC	CASSSLGQGAPGYTF
TRBJ2-1	TRBD2	TRBV15	-	TGTGCCACCAGCAGAGATGCGGGAGGCCCCGAGCAGTTCTTC	CATSRDAGGPEQFF
TRBJ1-4	TRBD1	TRBV5-1	-	TGCGCCAGCAGCTCAGGGACAGGTGAAAAACTGTTTTTT	CASSSGTGEKLFF
TRBJ1-5	TRBD1	TRBV5-6	-	TGTGCCAGCAGCCCGACAGGGGCCCAGCCCCAGCATTTT	CASSPTGAQPQHF
TRBJ2-1	TRBD2	TRBV27	-	TGTGCCAGCACCCCGAGCGGGGGAGGACTAGCAGGCAATGAGCAGTTCTTC	CASTPSGGGLAGNEQFF
TRBJ1-2	-	TRBV5-1	-	TGCGCCAGCAGTGGGGCAGGGAACTATGGCTACACCTTC	CASSGAGNYGYTF